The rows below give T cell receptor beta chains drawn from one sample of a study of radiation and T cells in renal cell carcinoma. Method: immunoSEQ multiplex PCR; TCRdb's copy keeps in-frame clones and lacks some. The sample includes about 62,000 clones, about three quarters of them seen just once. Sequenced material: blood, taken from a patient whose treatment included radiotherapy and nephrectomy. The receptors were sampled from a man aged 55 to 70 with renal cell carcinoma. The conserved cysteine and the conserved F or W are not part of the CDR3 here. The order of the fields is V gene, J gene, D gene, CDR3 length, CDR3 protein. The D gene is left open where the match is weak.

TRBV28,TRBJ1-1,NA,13,ASSPPGALRTEAF
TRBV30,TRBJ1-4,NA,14,ASGGGRKGTNEKLF
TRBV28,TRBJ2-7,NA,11,ASSLSAGDEQY
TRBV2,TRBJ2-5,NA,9,ASSRSGTQY
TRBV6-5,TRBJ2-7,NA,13,ASSSEGGDSYEQY
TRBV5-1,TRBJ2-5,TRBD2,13,ASSLDGLAAQTQY
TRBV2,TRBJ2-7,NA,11,ASSDIGGREQY
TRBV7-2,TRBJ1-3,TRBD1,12,ASSPTGPGNTIY
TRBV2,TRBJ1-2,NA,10,ASSEGVYGYT
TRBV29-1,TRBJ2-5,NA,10,SPRDNQETQY
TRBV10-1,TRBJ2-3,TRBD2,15,ASSESRTSGSADTQY
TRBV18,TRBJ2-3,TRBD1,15,ASSPERQGGVADTQY
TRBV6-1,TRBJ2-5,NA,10,AILGGSRAQY
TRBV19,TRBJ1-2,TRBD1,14,ASSDPGQAPGYGYT
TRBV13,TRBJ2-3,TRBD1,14,ASSLYRGLGADTQY
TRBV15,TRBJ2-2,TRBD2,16,ATSRGPGRAGGAGELF
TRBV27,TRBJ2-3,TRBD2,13,ASSSTSASTDTQY
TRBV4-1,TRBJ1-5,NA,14,ASSQDPGSTHQPQH
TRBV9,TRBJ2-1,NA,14,ASSVGRISSYNEQF
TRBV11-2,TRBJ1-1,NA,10,ASRPGSGQAF
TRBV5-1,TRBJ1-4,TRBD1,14,ASSLQGDATNEKLF
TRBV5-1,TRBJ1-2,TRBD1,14,ASSLLVGPGGGGYT
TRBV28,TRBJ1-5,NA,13,ASSLFGTPVGPQH
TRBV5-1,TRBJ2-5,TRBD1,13,ASSLAGGAWETQY
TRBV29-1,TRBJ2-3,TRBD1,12,SYVGGQGGDTQY
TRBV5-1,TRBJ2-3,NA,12,ASSPDRHTDTQY
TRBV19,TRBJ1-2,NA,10,ASSIPYYGYT
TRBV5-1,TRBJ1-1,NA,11,ASGTGPNTEAF
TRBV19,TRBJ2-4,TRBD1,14,ASSDRVRSAKNIQY
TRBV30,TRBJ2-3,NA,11,AWSALLGGTQY
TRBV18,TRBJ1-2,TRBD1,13,ASSPTGQGSYGYT
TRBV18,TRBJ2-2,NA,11,ASSPEQRGELF
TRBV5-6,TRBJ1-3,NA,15,ASSQLDGGIIRNTIY
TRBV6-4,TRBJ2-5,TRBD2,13,ASSATSGGQETQY
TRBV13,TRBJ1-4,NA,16,ASSRRAGTGSWGEKLF
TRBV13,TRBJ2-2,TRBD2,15,ASTLGTGTSGAQELF
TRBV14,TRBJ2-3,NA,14,ASSQDWQGGRDTQY
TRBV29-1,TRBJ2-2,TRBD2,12,SVALAGVSGELF
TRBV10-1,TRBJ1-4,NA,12,ASSPGSSGEKLF
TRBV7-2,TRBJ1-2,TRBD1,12,ASSSTGGAFGYT
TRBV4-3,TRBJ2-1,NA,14,ASSQDGPAVYNEQF
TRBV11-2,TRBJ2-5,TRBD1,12,ASSLGQGGWTQY
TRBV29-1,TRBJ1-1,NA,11,SAIPQGNTEAF
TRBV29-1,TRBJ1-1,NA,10,SVYPADTEAF
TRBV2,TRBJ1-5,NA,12,ASRLDLSNQPQH
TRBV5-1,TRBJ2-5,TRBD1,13,ASSQGQGRSETQY
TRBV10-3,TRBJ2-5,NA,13,AISEPTGTTETQY